A selection of T cell receptor beta chains follows, all from one sample in a study of Ad26.COV2.S vaccination and SARS-CoV-2 variants. Sequencing was performed with immunoSEQ multiplex PCR; in TCRdb, only in-frame clones are kept and a portion is missing. Of some 640,000 clones in the sample, 89% were seen once. The sample was peripheral blood, taken in a trial of Ad26.COV2.S vaccine versus placebo. The receptors shown here come from a person aged 18 to 59 who received the Ad26.COV2.S COVID-19 vaccine or a placebo. Both conserved end residues are part of each CDR3. Fields, in order: J gene, V gene, D gene, CDR3 protein, CDR3 DNA. The D gene is left open where the match is weak.

TRBJ1-5 TRBV7-8 TRBD1 CASSWTGETDQPQHF TGTGCCAGCAGCTGGACAGGGGAGACGGATCAGCCCCAGCATTTT
TRBJ2-1 TRBV3-1/TRBV3-2 TRBD2 CASSRTSGNNEQFF TGTGCCAGCAGCCGGACTAGCGGGAACAATGAGCAGTTCTTC
TRBJ2-5 TRBV7-2 . CASSLAPLLQTQYF TGTGCCAGCAGCTTAGCACCTCTCCTCCAGACCCAGTACTTC
TRBJ1-4 TRBV30 TRBD1 CAWNTGGSEKLFF TGTGCCTGGAATACAGGGGGGAGTGAAAAACTGTTTTTT
TRBJ1-2 TRBV6-5 . CASSYRGGYGYTF TGTGCCAGCAGTTACAGAGGGGGCTATGGCTACACCTTC
TRBJ2-1 TRBV5-1 TRBD1 CASSSRDRSYNEQFF TGCGCCAGCAGCTCCCGGGACAGGTCCTACAATGAGCAGTTCTTC
TRBJ2-3 TRBV6-6 TRBD2 CASSHGRETDTQYF TGTGCCAGCAGCCATGGGAGGGAGACAGATACGCAGTATTTT
TRBJ2-3 TRBV6-5 . CASSYSGSHSATQYF TGTGCCAGCAGTTACTCGGGATCTCACTCCGCTACGCAGTATTTT
TRBJ1-4 TRBV18 . CASSQGGGEKLFF TGTGCCAGCTCACAGGGAGGCGGTGAAAAACTGTTTTTT
TRBJ1-6 TRBV15 . CATKPGRNNSPLHF TGTGCCACCAAACCGGGCCGGAATAATTCACCCCTCCACTTT